The rows below give T cell receptor beta chains drawn from one sample of a study of T cell responses to AZD1222 COVID-19 vaccine. Assay: immunoSEQ multiplex PCR; the TCRdb copy retains only in-frame clones and omits some. This sample has over 110,000 clones; just under 95% occur once, and the top ten carry more than 10%. The specimen was peripheral blood, collected after recovery from COVID-19. Receptors originate from an adult who had recovered from COVID-19. Each CDR3 is given with its conserved first and last residue. The D gene is left open where the match is weak. Expanded clones are given a class, and other clones once, few, many or no size at all.

V gene	clone size	J gene	D gene	CDR3 protein	CDR3 DNA
TRBV6-5	NA	TRBJ1-1	NA	CATLKSGNTEAFF	TGTGCCACCCTGAAGTCGGGGAACACTGAAGCTTTCTTT
TRBV6-1	NA	TRBJ1-5	NA	CASSEYPGGTSNQPQHF	TGTGCCAGCAGTGAATACCCTGGGGGGACAAGCAATCAGCCCCAGCATTTT
TRBV7-3	NA	TRBJ1-1	NA	CASSQGAHTEAFF	TGTGCCAGCAGCCAAGGCGCCCACACTGAAGCTTTCTTT
TRBV18	NA	TRBJ2-1	NA	CASCKGSSVNEQFF	TGTGCCAGCTGTAAGGGGTCTTCCGTAAATGAGCAGTTCTTC
TRBV9	NA	TRBJ2-2	TRBD2	CASSPGLAGGPYTGELFF	TGTGCCAGCAGTCCTGGACTAGCGGGAGGGCCGTACACCGGGGAGCTGTTTTTT
TRBV7-8	NA	TRBJ2-2	NA	CASSLVVGGELFF	TGTGCCAGCAGCTTAGTGGTGGGCGGGGAGCTGTTTTTT
TRBV9	NA	TRBJ2-5	TRBD2	CASSVGTGRGVETQYF	TGTGCCAGCAGCGTAGGGACCGGGAGGGGGGTAGAGACCCAGTACTTC
TRBV7-8	NA	TRBJ2-1	NA	CASSLGINEQFF	TGTGCCAGCAGCTTAGGTATCAATGAGCAGTTCTTC
TRBV10-3	once	TRBJ2-7	TRBD2	CAISETSGVYEQYF	TGTGCCATCAGCGAAACTAGCGGAGTTTACGAGCAGTACTTC
TRBV11-2	NA	TRBJ2-7	TRBD1	CASSKTGTGAGEQYF	TGTGCCAGCAGCAAGACCGGGACAGGGGCCGGCGAGCAGTACTTC
TRBV5-6	NA	TRBJ2-7	TRBD1	CASSLGQFYEQYF	TGTGCCAGCAGCCTGGGACAGTTCTACGAGCAGTACTTC
TRBV6-5	NA	TRBJ2-1	NA	CASSYSGRSSYNEQFF	TGTGCCAGCAGTTACTCGGGCCGGAGCTCCTACAATGAGCAGTTCTTC
TRBV2	NA	TRBJ2-7	NA	CASTSGSYEQYF	TGTGCCAGCACCTCGGGCTCCTACGAGCAGTACTTC
TRBV28	NA	TRBJ2-5	NA	CASRQGRAQYF	TGTGCCAGCAGACAGGGGAGGGCCCAGTACTTC
TRBV9	NA	TRBJ1-4	TRBD1	CASSVGGDRVDEKLFF	TGTGCCAGCAGCGTAGGGGGGGACAGGGTAGATGAAAAACTGTTTTTT
TRBV4-1	NA	TRBJ2-7	TRBD2	CASSQGRSAGAYEQYF	TGCGCCAGCAGCCAAGGCCGATCAGCGGGAGCCTACGAGCAGTACTTC
TRBV10-2	once	TRBJ2-2	NA	CASSLGRELFF	TGCGCCAGCAGTCTCGGCAGGGAGCTGTTTTTT
TRBV27	NA	TRBJ2-7	NA	CASSSPGSAVKQYF	TGTGCCAGCAGTTCCCCAGGGAGCGCCGTCAAGCAGTACTTC
TRBV7-6	NA	TRBJ2-1	TRBD2	CASSFSREGRNEQFF	TGTGCCAGCAGCTTCTCGCGGGAGGGCCGCAATGAGCAGTTCTTC
TRBV5-1	NA	TRBJ2-3	NA	CASTNTDTQYF	TGCGCCAGCACGAATACAGATACGCAGTATTTT
TRBV27	NA	TRBJ2-1	NA	CASSRQPADYNEQFF	TGTGCCAGCAGTCGCCAACCCGCCGATTACAATGAGCAGTTCTTC
TRBV28	once	TRBJ2-1	TRBD2	CASSPRTSGRGGSYNEQFF	TGTGCCAGCAGTCCGAGGACTAGCGGGAGGGGGGGCTCCTACAATGAGCAGTTCTTC
TRBV7-9	NA	TRBJ2-7	NA	CASSLTGDEQYF	TGTGCCAGCAGCTTAACGGGAGACGAGCAGTACTTC
TRBV28	NA	TRBJ2-7	NA	CASSLSWHYEQYF	TGTGCCAGCAGTTTATCATGGCATTACGAGCAGTACTTC
TRBV12-3/TRBV12-4	once	TRBJ1-3	NA	CASSFQGNTIYF	TGTGCCAGCAGCTTCCAAGGAAACACCATATATTTT
TRBV6-2/TRBV6-3	NA	TRBJ1-2	NA	CASSYIDRNYGYTF	TGTGCCAGCAGTTACATCGACAGGAACTATGGCTACACCTTC
TRBV29-1	NA	TRBJ2-6	NA	CSVVISSGANVLTF	TGCAGCGTTGTCATCTCCTCTGGGGCCAACGTCCTGACTTTC
TRBV9	NA	TRBJ2-1	TRBD1	CASSIATGYEQFF	TGTGCCAGCAGCATTGCGACAGGGTATGAGCAGTTCTTC
TRBV20-1	NA	TRBJ2-1	NA	CSASSGGEQFF	TGCAGTGCTAGTTCTGGCGGGGAGCAGTTCTTC
TRBV11-1	NA	TRBJ2-5	NA	CASSLHREYQETQYF	TGTGCCAGCAGCTTACACAGGGAGTACCAAGAGACCCAGTACTTC
TRBV9	NA	TRBJ2-2	NA	CASSRGNTGELFF	TGTGCCAGCAGCCGGGGGAACACCGGGGAGCTGTTTTTT
TRBV10-1	NA	TRBJ2-1	TRBD2	CATRPDEREFGEQFF	TGCGCCACCCGGCCCGACGAGCGGGAGTTCGGTGAGCAGTTCTTC
TRBV18	NA	TRBJ2-1	TRBD1	CASSPYRGGPYNEQFF	TGTGCCAGCTCACCCTACAGGGGTGGACCCTACAATGAGCAGTTCTTC
TRBV3-1/TRBV3-2	NA	TRBJ2-3	NA	CASSQDGPDTQYF	TGTGCCAGCAGCCAAGACGGCCCAGATACGCAGTATTTT
TRBV16	NA	TRBJ2-2	NA	CASSQSRGNTGELFF	TGTGCCAGCAGCCAATCGAGAGGGAACACCGGGGAGCTGTTTTTT
TRBV19	NA	TRBJ2-1	TRBD1	CASSQTGGLVEQFF	TGTGCCAGTAGTCAAACAGGGGGTCTCGTTGAGCAGTTCTTC
TRBV11-2	NA	TRBJ2-2	NA	CASSLDVAESTNTGELFF	TGTGCCAGCAGCTTAGACGTCGCGGAAAGTACGAACACCGGGGAGCTGTTTTTT
TRBV27	NA	TRBJ2-7	NA	CASSPLSTVSYEQYF	TGTGCCAGCAGTCCTCTTTCGACAGTCTCCTACGAGCAGTACTTC
TRBV18	NA	TRBJ2-7	NA	CASSPPDGRDEQYF	TGTGCCAGCTCACCACCGGACGGGCGGGACGAGCAGTACTTC
TRBV27	NA	TRBJ2-7	TRBD2	CASSQVGGNYEQYF	TGTGCCAGCTCCCAAGTGGGGGGGAACTACGAGCAGTACTTC
TRBV28	NA	TRBJ1-1	NA	CASSLPDRGAFF	TGTGCCAGCAGTTTACCCGACCGGGGGGCTTTCTTT
TRBV5-1	NA	TRBJ1-2	NA	CASRSEDYGYTF	TGCGCCAGCAGATCGGAGGACTATGGCTACACCTTC
TRBV10-2	NA	TRBJ2-7	NA	CASSEPQGLGTFYEQYF	TGCGCCAGCAGTGAGCCGCAGGGTCTCGGGACTTTCTACGAGCAGTACTTC
TRBV5-1	once	TRBJ2-2	NA	CASSLAKGAGELFF	TGCGCCAGCAGCTTGGCAAAGGGCGCCGGGGAGCTGTTTTTT
TRBV28	NA	TRBJ2-3	NA	CASSLLRDTQYF	TGTGCCAGCAGCCTCCTAAGAGATACGCAGTATTTT
TRBV27	NA	TRBJ2-7	NA	CASSSHGGGLGEQYF	TGTGCCAGCAGTAGCCATGGGGGGGGGCTAGGGGAGCAGTACTTC
TRBV19	NA	TRBJ1-5	NA	CASSMAELRQPQHF	TGTGCCAGTAGTATGGCTGAGTTGAGGCAGCCCCAGCATTTT
TRBV11-2	NA	TRBJ2-7	NA	CASSLDSHEQYF	TGTGCCAGCAGCTTAGATTCCCACGAGCAGTACTTC